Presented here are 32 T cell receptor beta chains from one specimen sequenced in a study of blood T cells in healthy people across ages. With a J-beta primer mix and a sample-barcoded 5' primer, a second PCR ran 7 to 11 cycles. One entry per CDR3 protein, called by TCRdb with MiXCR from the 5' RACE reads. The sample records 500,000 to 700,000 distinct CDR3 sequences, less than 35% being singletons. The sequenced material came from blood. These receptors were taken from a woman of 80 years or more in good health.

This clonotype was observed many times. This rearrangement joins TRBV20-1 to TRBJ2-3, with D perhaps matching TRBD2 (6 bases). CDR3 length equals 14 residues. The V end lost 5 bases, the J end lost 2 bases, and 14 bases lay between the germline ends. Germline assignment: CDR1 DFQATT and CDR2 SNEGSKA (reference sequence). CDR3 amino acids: CSAPISGNTDTQYF. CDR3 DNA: TGCAGTGCTCCTATTAGCGGTAACACAGATACGCAGTATTTT.

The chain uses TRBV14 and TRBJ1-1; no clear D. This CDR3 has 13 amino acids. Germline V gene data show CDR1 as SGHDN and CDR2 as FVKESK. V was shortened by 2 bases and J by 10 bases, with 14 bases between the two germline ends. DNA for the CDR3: TGTGCCAGCAGCCAACTGATCCAGAGCCCAGCTTTCTTT. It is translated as CASSQLIQSPAFF.

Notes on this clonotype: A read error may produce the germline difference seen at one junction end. The CDR3 DNA follows: TGCGGTGCTGGGACCGGGACAGGGGCCTACGAGCAGTACTTC. This gives the protein CGAGTGTGAYEQYF. V and J are TRBV20-1 and TRBJ2-7; TRBD1 matches at 10 bases. Germline assignment: CDR1 DFQATT and CDR2 SNEGSKA (reference sequence). The CDR3 length is 14 residues.

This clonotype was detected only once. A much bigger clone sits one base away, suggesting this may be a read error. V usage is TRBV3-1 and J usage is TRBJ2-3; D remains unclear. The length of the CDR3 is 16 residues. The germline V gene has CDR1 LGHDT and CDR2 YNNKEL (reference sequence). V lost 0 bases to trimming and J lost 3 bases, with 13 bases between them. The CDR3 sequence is CASSQDRQVRTDTQYF. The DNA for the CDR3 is TGTGCCAGCAGCCAAGACCGGCAGGTCAGGACAGATACGCAGTATTTT.

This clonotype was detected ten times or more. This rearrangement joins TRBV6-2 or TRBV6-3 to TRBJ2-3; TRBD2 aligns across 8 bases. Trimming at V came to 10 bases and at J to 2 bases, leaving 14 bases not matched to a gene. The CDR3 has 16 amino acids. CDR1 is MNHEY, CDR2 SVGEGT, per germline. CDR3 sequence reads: CATSRSGGLVTDTQYF. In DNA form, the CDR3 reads TGTGCCACCTCTAGGAGCGGGGGCCTCGTCACAGATACGCAGTATTTT.

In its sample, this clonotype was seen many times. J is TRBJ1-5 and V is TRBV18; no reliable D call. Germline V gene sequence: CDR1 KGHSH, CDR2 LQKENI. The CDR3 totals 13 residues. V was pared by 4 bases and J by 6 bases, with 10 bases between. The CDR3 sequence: CASSLRDGQPQHF. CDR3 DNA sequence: TGTGCCAGCTCACTTCGCGATGGTCAGCCCCAGCATTTT. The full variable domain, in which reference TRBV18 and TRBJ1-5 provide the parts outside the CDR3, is NAGVMQNPRHLVRRRGQEARLRCSPMKGHSHVYWYRQLPEEGLKFMVYLQKENIIDESGMPKERFSAEFPKEGPSILRIQQVVRGDSAAYFCASSLRDGQPQHFGDGTRLSIL.

In DNA, the CDR3 is TGTGCCATCAGAGGGATCATAGGGGCAGGAGGCTACACCTTC. Its protein product is CAIRGIIGAGGYTF. The chain has TRBV10-3 and TRBJ1-2, with a possible D match to TRBD1 (5 bases). Germline lookup yields CDR1 ENHRY and CDR2 SYGVKD. There are 14 residues in the CDR3. Between the trimmed V and J ends, which lost 6 bases and 8 bases, there was a span of 19 bases.

CDR3 protein: CASREQAVSNQPQHF. Here the CDR3 DNA reads TGTGCCAGCAGGGAACAGGCAGTTAGCAATCAGCCCCAGCATTTT. This chain joins TRBV4-2 and TRBJ1-5, with D possibly matching TRBD1 (5 bases). CDR1 LGHNA and CDR2 YNFKEQ come from the germline V gene. The V end lost 6 bases, the J end lost 0 bases, and 12 bases lay between the germline ends. CDR3 size: 15 residues.

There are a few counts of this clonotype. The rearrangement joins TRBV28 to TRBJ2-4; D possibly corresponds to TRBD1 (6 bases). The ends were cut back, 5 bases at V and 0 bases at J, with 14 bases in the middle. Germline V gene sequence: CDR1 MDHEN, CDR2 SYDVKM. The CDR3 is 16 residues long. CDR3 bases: TGTGCCAGCAGTACATCGGACAGATTAGCCAAAAACATTCAGTACTTC. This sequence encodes CASSTSDRLAKNIQYF.

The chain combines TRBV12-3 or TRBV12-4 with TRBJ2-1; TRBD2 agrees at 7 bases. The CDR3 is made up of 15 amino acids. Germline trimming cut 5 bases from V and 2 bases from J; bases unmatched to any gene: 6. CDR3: CASSRQRGAYNEQFF. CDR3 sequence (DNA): TGTGCCAGCAGTCGGCAGCGGGGAGCCTACAATGAGCAGTTCTTC.

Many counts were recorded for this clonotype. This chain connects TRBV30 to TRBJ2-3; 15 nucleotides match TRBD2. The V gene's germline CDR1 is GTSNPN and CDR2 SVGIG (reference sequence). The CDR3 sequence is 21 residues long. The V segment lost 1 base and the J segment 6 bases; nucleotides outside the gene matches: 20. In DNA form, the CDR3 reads TGTGCCTGGAGTGCCTCGGGACTAGCGGGGGGTTCTTTAAACACCTGGGATACGCAGTATTTT. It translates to CAWSASGLAGGSLNTWDTQYF.

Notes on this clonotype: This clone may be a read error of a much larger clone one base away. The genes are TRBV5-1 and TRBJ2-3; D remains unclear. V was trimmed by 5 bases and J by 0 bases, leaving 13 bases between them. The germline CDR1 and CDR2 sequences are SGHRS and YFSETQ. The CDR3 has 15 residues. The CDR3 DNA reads TGCGCCAGCAGACAGAGAGCAGCTAGCACAGATACGCAGTATTTT. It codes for CASRQRAASTDTQYF.

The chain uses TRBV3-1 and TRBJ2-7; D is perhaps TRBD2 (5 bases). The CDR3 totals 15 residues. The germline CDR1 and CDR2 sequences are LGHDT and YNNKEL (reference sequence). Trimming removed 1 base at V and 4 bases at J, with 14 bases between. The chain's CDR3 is CASSQGGGIRYEQYF. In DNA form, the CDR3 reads TGTGCCAGCAGCCAAGGAGGAGGCATTAGATACGAGCAGTACTTC.

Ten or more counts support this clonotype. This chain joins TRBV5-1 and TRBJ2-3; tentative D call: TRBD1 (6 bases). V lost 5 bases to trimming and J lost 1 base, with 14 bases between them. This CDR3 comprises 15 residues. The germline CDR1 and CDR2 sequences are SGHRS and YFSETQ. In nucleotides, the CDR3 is TGCGCCAGCAGGCCGGAAGGGGGACGCACAGATACGCAGTATTTT. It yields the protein CASRPEGGRTDTQYF.

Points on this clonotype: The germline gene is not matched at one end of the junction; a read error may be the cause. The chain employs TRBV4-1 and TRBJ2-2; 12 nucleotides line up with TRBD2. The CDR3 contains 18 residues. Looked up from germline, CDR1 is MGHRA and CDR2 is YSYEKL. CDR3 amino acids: CASRQDRLAGGGTGELFF. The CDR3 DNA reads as TGCGCCAGCCGCCAAGATAGGCTAGCGGGGGGGGGCACCGGGGAGCTGTTTTTT.

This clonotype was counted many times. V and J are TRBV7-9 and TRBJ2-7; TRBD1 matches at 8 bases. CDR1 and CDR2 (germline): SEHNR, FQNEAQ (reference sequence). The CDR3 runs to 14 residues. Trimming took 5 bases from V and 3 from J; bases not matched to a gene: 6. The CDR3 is CASSPGGEGYEQYF. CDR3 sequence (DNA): TGTGCCAGCAGCCCAGGGGGCGAGGGCTACGAGCAGTACTTC. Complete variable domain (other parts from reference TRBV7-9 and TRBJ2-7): DTGVSQNPRHKITKRGQNVTFRCDPISEHNRLYWYRQTLGQGPEFLTYFQNEAQLEKSRLLSDRFSAERPKGSFSTLEIQRTEQGDSAMYLCASSPGGEGYEQYFGPGTRLTVT.

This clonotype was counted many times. The DNA for the CDR3 is TGTGCCAGCAGCCCCGGAAGTGGGCAGTTCTTC. Its translation: CASSPGSGQFF. V gene TRBV7-2 combines with J gene TRBJ2-1; no clear D. Trimming pared 5 bases from V and 12 bases from J, leaving 11 bases between. Germline V lookup: CDR1 SGHTA, CDR2 FQGNSA. The CDR3 runs 11 residues. The variable domain in full, with the rest retrieved from reference TRBV7-2 and TRBJ2-1, is GAGVSQSPSNKVTEKGKDVELRCDPISGHTALYWYRQSLGQGLEFLIYFQGNSAPDKSGLPSDRFSAERTGGSVSTLTIQRTQQEDSAVYLCASSPGSGQFFGPGTRLTVL.

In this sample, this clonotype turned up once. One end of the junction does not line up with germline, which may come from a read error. CDR3 in DNA: TGTACCATCAGTGATTGGAGGGCAGGCGACGAGCAGTACTTC. This gives the protein CTISDWRAGDEQYF. The V and J genes are TRBV10-3 and TRBJ2-7, with a weak D call TRBD2 (6 bases). The CDR3 sequence is 14 residues long. Germline V gene sequence: CDR1 ENHRY, CDR2 SYGVKD.

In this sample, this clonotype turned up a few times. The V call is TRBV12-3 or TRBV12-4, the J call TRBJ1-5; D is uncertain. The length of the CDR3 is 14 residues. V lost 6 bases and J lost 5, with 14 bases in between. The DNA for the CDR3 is TGTGCCAGCAGACTCGGGAGGGAGGATCAGCCCCAGCATTTT. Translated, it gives CASRLGREDQPQHF.

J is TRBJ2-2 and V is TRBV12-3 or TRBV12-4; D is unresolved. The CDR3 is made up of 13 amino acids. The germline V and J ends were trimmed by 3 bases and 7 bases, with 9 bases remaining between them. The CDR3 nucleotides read TGTGCCAGCAGTTTTAGGGTTAGCGGGGAGCTGTTTTTT. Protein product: CASSFRVSGELFF.

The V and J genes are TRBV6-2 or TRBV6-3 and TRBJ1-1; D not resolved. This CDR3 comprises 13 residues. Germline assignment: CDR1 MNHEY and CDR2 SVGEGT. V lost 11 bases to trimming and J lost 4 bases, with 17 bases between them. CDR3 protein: CAARRQTLTEAFF. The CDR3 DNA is TGTGCCGCAAGGCGGCAGACCCTCACTGAAGCTTTCTTT.

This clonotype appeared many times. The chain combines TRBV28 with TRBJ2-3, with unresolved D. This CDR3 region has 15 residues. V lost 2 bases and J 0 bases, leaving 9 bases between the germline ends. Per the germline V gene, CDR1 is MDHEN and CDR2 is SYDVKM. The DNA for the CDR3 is TGTGCCAGCAGTTTAATTGGGGATAGCACAGATACGCAGTATTTT. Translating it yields CASSLIGDSTDTQYF.

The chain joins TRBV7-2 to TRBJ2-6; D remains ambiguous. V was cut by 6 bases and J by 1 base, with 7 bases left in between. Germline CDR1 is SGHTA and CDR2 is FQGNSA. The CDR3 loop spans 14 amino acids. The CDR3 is CASREQSGANVLTF. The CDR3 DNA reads TGTGCCAGCAGAGAACAGTCTGGGGCCAACGTCCTGACTTTC. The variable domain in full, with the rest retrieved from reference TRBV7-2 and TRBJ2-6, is GAGVSQSPSNKVTEKGKDVELRCDPISGHTALYWYRQSLGQGLEFLIYFQGNSAPDKSGLPSDRFSAERTGGSVSTLTIQRTQQEDSAVYLCASREQSGANVLTFGAGSRLTVL.

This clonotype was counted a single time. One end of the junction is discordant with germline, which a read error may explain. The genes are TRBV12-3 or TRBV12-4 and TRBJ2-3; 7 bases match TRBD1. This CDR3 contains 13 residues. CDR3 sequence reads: CASVRGGTDAQYF. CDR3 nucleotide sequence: TGTGCCAGCGTCAGAGGGGGCACAGATGCGCAGTATTTT.

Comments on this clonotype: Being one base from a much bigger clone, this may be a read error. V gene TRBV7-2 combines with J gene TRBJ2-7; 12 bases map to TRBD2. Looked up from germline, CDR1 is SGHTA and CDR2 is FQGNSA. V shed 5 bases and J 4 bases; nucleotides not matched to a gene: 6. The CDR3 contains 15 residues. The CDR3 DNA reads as TGTGCCAGCAGCCCCCCTAGCGGGGGGGGTTACGAGCAGTACTTC. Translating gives CASSPPSGGGYEQYF.

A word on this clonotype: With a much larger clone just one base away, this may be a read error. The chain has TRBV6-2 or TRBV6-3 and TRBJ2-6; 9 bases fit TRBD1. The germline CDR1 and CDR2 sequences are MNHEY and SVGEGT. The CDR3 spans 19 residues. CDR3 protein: CASRIRDRAVSSGADVLTF. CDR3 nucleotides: TGTGCCAGCAGAATCCGGGACAGGGCCGTTTCCTCTGGGGCCGACGTCCTGACTTTC.

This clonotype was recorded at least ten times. CDR3 nucleotide sequence: TGCAGTGCTTCCCCCGGAGGGTACGAGCAGTACTTC. Its protein is CSASPGGYEQYF. The chain uses TRBV20-1 and TRBJ2-7, with a possible D match to TRBD2 (6 bases). The CDR3 sequence is 12 residues long. Between the trimmed V and J ends, which lost 5 bases and 4 bases, there was a span of 12 bases. The germline V gene encodes CDR1 DFQATT and CDR2 SNEGSKA (reference sequence).

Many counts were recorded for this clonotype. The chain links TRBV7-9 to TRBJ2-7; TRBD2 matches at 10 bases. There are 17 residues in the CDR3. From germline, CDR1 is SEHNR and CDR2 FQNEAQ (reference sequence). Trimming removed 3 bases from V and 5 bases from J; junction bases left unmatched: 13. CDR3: CASSFLSGKRGGDEQYF. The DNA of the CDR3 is TGTGCCAGCAGCTTTCTCAGTGGGAAGCGGGGGGGCGACGAGCAGTACTTC.

This chain's CDR3 is CASSFSLPRGGFETQYF. In nucleotides, the CDR3 is TGTGCCAGCAGCTTCTCTCTCCCTCGGGGGGGCTTTGAGACCCAGTACTTC. J is TRBJ2-7 and V is TRBV7-2; 8 positions agree with TRBD2. The J call is uncertain, as TRBJ2-5 better fits the DNA end. The CDR3 extends over 17 amino acids. The germline V gene has CDR1 SGHTA and CDR2 FQGNSA.

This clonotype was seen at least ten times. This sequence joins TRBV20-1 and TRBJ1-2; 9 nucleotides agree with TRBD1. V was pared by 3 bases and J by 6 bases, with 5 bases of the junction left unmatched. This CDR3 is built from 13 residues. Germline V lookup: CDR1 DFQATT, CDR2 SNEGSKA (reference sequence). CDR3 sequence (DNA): TGCAGTGCTAGTCGGACAGGGGACAATGGCTACACCTTC. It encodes CSASRTGDNGYTF.

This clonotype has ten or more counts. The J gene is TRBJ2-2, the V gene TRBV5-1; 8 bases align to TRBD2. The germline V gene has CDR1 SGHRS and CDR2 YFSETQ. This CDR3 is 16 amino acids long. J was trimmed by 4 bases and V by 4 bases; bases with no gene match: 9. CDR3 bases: TGCGCCAGCAGCCCCATTATCGGGGGGGGCACCGGGGAGCTGTTTTTT. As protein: CASSPIIGGGTGELFF.

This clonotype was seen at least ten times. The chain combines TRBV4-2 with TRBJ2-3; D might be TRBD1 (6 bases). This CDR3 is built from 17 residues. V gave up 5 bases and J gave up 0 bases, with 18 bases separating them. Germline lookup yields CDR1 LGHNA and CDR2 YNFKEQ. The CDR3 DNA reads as TGTGCCAGCAGCTTTTATTCGACAGGAACTAGCACAGATACGCAGTATTTT. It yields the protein CASSFYSTGTSTDTQYF.